The present T cell receptor beta chain was sequenced within a study of blood T cells in healthy people across ages. Findings and caveats of the study: Per million T cells, the diversity of TCR beta decreased roughly linearly as age advanced.

The sample holds a few counts of this clonotype. Its antigen is unknown. A second PCR of about 7 to 12 cycles used a sample-barcoded 5' primer and a J-beta primer mix. One entry per CDR3 protein, called by TCRdb with MiXCR from the 5' RACE reads. This sample has approximately 900,000 distinct CDR3 sequences, with about 27% found just once. Per the germline V gene, CDR1 is SGHRS and CDR2 is YFSETQ. The CDR3 is made up of 19 amino acids. V shed 4 bases, J shed 0 bases, and the junction held 13 bases outside the gene matches. This sample also appeared in a second study, on T cells of mothers and their children. That work states: Related mother-child pairs showed slightly, non-significantly higher overlap than unrelated pairs. The analysis detected no persistent microchimeric T cell clones.

This TCR was sampled from a middle-aged woman in good health. V is TRBV5-1 and J is TRBJ2-4; 10 nucleotides agree with TRBD2. Sequences were obtained from blood. This CDR3 is CASSPRGLAGELAKNIQYF. Here the CDR3 DNA reads TGCGCCAGCAGCCCTCGAGGGCTAGCGGGGGAGCTAGCCAAAAACATTCAGTACTTC.